This TCR beta chain is drawn from a study of CD8 T cells in ankylosing spondylitis. This clonotype showed up just once. TCRdb ran MiXCR on the 5' RACE reads and lists one entry per CDR3 protein. The sample contains nearly 250,000 distinct CDR3 sequences, roughly 32% of which appear only once. Germline V gene sequence: CDR1 DFQATT, CDR2 SNEGSKA (reference sequence). V shed 4 bases and J shed 4 bases, with 11 bases lying between them. The CDR3 extends over 13 amino acids. The receptor's source is a male donor with ankylosing spondylitis or in good health (not recorded which). The material sequenced was blood, either unsorted or a sorted T cell fraction (not recorded which). The chain is built from TRBV20-1 and TRBJ1-5; no firm D call. The CDR3 spells CSANSQANQPQHF. CDR3 sequence (DNA): TGCAGTGCTAATTCTCAGGCGAATCAGCCCCAGCATTTT.